This TCR beta chain was found in a study of T cell repertoires in cytomegalovirus infection. Study background: Epitope selection comprised recently identified HLA-C-restricted CMV epitopes and well-studied HLA-B-restricted CMV epitopes. Based on public TCR beta signatures, there were indications of CMV infection and of a matching HLA type. Study results and caveats: HLA-C-restricted TCR beta clonotypes specific for CMV led the ex vivo response.

Concerning this clonotype itself: Its antigen is not known.

CDR1 SEHNR and CDR2 FQNEAQ come from the germline V gene (reference sequence). This CDR3 contains 16 residues. The V and J ends lost 3 bases and 0 bases respectively, with 9 bases between them. MiXCR was run by TCRdb on the reads, yielding one entry per CDR3 protein. This sample has approximately 910,000 distinct CDR3 sequences, with around 31% found just once. The material was cultured CD8+ T cells from PBMCs, obtained from culture after CMV antigen stimulation. This sequence joins TRBV7-9 and TRBJ2-6; D remains ambiguous. This TCR was recovered from a human donor in good health (CMV status not recorded). Some clones in this sample may be carry-over from other donors' samples. CDR3 sequence reads: CASSLVKRSGANVLTF. DNA for the CDR3: TGTGCCAGCAGCTTGGTAAAACGCTCTGGGGCCAACGTCCTGACTTTC.